These T cell receptor beta chains were read from a single sample in a study of identical twins. TCRdb independently ran MiXCR on the 5' RACE reads; one entry per CDR3 protein. Of roughly 290,000 distinct CDR3 sequences listed, approximately 8% are singletons. In addition, the sample was reused for a study of yellow fever vaccine responses in identical twins.

Sequences were obtained from memory (CD45RO+) T cells sorted from blood. These receptors came from a woman aged 18-29 years in good health. Each CDR3 is given with its conserved first and last residue. The order of the fields is V gene, D gene, clone size, J gene, CDR3 DNA, CDR3 protein. A D gene is named only where the DNA matches it firmly. Not all rows give a size; the values are once, few, many and, for expanded clones, a class.

V: TRBV6-1
D: -
size: many
J: TRBJ2-7
DNA: TGTGCCAGCAGTGGAGATACTGAGTCCAACGAGCAGTACTTC
CDR3: CASSGDTESNEQYF

V: TRBV27
D: TRBD1
size: few
J: TRBJ1-5
DNA: TGTGCCAGCAGTTTAAGGACAGGGCGCGATCAGCCCCAGCATTTT
CDR3: CASSLRTGRDQPQHF

V: TRBV20-1
D: -
size: many
J: TRBJ2-3
DNA: TGCAGTGCTGTTAGCACAGATACGCAGTATTTT
CDR3: CSAVSTDTQYF

V: TRBV12-3/TRBV12-4
D: -
size: -
J: TRBJ2-1
DNA: TGTGCCAGCAGTTCAAGGTATGACAATGAGCAGTTCTTC
CDR3: CASSSRYDNEQFF

V: TRBV28
D: -
size: -
J: TRBJ2-5
DNA: TGTGCCAGCAGTTTATTTTTAGGGAGTACCGGGGAGACCCAGTACTTC
CDR3: CASSLFLGSTGETQYF

V: TRBV12-3/TRBV12-4
D: -
size: -
J: TRBJ2-1
DNA: TGTGCCAGCAGCCCCCCGTCGGACTTTAACAATGAGCAGTTCTTC
CDR3: CASSPPSDFNNEQFF

V: TRBV5-1
D: TRBD1
size: -
J: TRBJ2-5
DNA: TGCGCCAGCAGCTTGGGGGCAGGGGGCGCATCGTATGAGACCCAGTACTTC
CDR3: CASSLGAGGASYETQYF

V: TRBV4-2
D: -
size: few
J: TRBJ2-1
DNA: TGTGCCAGCAGCCAAGCACAGGGTCCTGAGCAGTTCTTC
CDR3: CASSQAQGPEQFF

V: TRBV28
D: TRBD2
size: few
J: TRBJ2-5
DNA: TGTGCCAGCAGTTTATATACTAGCGGACAAGAGACCCAGTACTTC
CDR3: CASSLYTSGQETQYF

V: TRBV11-2
D: TRBD2
size: many
J: TRBJ2-1
DNA: TGTGCCAGCAGCCCACGAAGGGCTAGCGGGAGCTACAATGAGCAGTTCTTC
CDR3: CASSPRRASGSYNEQFF

V: TRBV27
D: -
size: few
J: TRBJ2-1
DNA: TGTGCCAGCAGTTTATCGATTTCGGTCGGGACCTACAATGAGCAGTTCTTC
CDR3: CASSLSISVGTYNEQFF

V: TRBV5-1
D: TRBD2
size: many
J: TRBJ2-7
DNA: TGCGCCAGCAGCTTGGGTCCGAGCTCCACTAGCGAGACCTACGAGCAGTACTTC
CDR3: CASSLGPSSTSETYEQYF

V: TRBV6-6
D: TRBD2
size: few
J: TRBJ2-2
DNA: TGTGCCAGCAATCGGGGGGCCGGGGAGCTGTTTTTT
CDR3: CASNRGAGELFF

V: TRBV20-1
D: -
size: -
J: TRBJ1-1
DNA: TGCAGTGCTACGCCCGGGAGGGATATTGAAGCTTTCTTT
CDR3: CSATPGRDIEAFF

V: TRBV20-1
D: TRBD1
size: few
J: TRBJ1-5
DNA: TGCAGTGTTCCGAGACCGGGAGGACAGGGCGGCCAGCCCCAGCATTTT
CDR3: CSVPRPGGQGGQPQHF

V: TRBV5-1
D: TRBD2
size: few
J: TRBJ2-1
DNA: TGCGCCAGCAGACCTGGGGCGGGAGTGCATGAGCAGTTCTTC
CDR3: CASRPGAGVHEQFF

V: TRBV28
D: -
size: -
J: TRBJ1-1
DNA: TGTGCCGCCTGGGGTTTGAACACTGAAGCTTTCTTT
CDR3: CAAWGLNTEAFF

V: TRBV7-2
D: TRBD1
size: many
J: TRBJ2-1
DNA: TGTGCCAGCAGCCGGGACAGGGTTCTCAATGAGCAGTTCTTC
CDR3: CASSRDRVLNEQFF

V: TRBV18
D: -
size: few
J: TRBJ1-1
DNA: TGTGCCAGCTCACCACCGGGGGGACGAAACACTGAAGCTTTCTTT
CDR3: CASSPPGGRNTEAFF

V: TRBV10-3
D: TRBD2
size: many
J: TRBJ2-1
DNA: TGTGCCATCCGGACTAGCGGGAGGGCCGGGAATGAGCAGTTCTTC
CDR3: CAIRTSGRAGNEQFF

V: TRBV12-3/TRBV12-4
D: -
size: many
J: TRBJ1-5
DNA: TGTGCCAGCAGTTTATGGGCAGACAATCAGCCCCAGCATTTT
CDR3: CASSLWADNQPQHF

V: TRBV14
D: -
size: few
J: TRBJ2-2
DNA: TGTGCCAGCAGCCAGATCAGGGTAGGGGAGCTGTTTTTT
CDR3: CASSQIRVGELFF

V: TRBV2
D: -
size: many
J: TRBJ2-2
DNA: TGTGCCAGCAGTGAACAGGGACTTGGCATGAACACCGGGGAGCTGTTTTTT
CDR3: CASSEQGLGMNTGELFF

V: TRBV12-3/TRBV12-4
D: -
size: -
J: TRBJ1-1
DNA: TGTGCCAGCAGTTTTGAGGGTTTGACTGAAGCTTTCTTT
CDR3: CASSFEGLTEAFF

V: TRBV20-1
D: -
size: -
J: TRBJ1-1
DNA: TGCAGTGCTATTCAGGCAGCTGGGATGAACACTGAAGCTTTCTTT
CDR3: CSAIQAAGMNTEAFF

V: TRBV2
D: TRBD2
size: many
J: TRBJ2-3
DNA: TGTGCCAGCAGTGAGGTAGCGGGAGGAGGTTCATCGCAGTATTTT
CDR3: CASSEVAGGGSSQYF

V: TRBV6-1
D: -
size: few
J: TRBJ2-1
DNA: TGTGCCAGCAGGACGACACCTCAGAATGAGCAGTTCTTC
CDR3: CASRTTPQNEQFF

V: TRBV7-6
D: -
size: -
J: TRBJ2-1
DNA: TGTGCCAGCAGCTTCTCCGGGACGGACAATGAGCAGTTCTTC
CDR3: CASSFSGTDNEQFF

V: TRBV2
D: TRBD2
size: -
J: TRBJ2-3
DNA: TGTGCCACCGGCGGGGGGCGAGGAGATACGCAGTATTTT
CDR3: CATGGGRGDTQYF

V: TRBV20-1
D: -
size: -
J: TRBJ2-3
DNA: TGCAGTGCGGACGGACTCAGCACAGATACGCAGTATTTT
CDR3: CSADGLSTDTQYF

V: TRBV2
D: -
size: many
J: TRBJ2-4
DNA: TGTGCCAGCAGGTCCCCCTTTGGGGCCAAAAACATTCAGTACTTC
CDR3: CASRSPFGAKNIQYF

V: TRBV7-6
D: TRBD1
size: -
J: TRBJ2-1
DNA: TGTGCCAGCAGCCTGGGACAGGGTTGGAATCTCTACAATGAGCAGTTCTTC
CDR3: CASSLGQGWNLYNEQFF

V: TRBV5-1
D: -
size: many
J: TRBJ2-1
DNA: TGCGCCAGCAGCTTGTCCACACCAAACACAATGGGAGAGCAGTTCTTC
CDR3: CASSLSTPNTMGEQFF

V: TRBV5-1
D: -
size: many
J: TRBJ2-7
DNA: TGCGCCAGCAGCTTGGCCCACAGGTCCTACGAGCAGTACTTC
CDR3: CASSLAHRSYEQYF

V: TRBV7-3
D: -
size: medium-sized
J: TRBJ2-5
DNA: TGTGCCAGCAGCCTCCGGGACGGCGATTCGGAGACCCAGTACTTC
CDR3: CASSLRDGDSETQYF

V: TRBV20-1
D: -
size: -
J: TRBJ2-3
DNA: TGCAGTGCTAGAGATTTGACTAAATATGGGGATACGCAGTATTTT
CDR3: CSARDLTKYGDTQYF

V: TRBV15
D: -
size: many
J: TRBJ2-1
DNA: TGTGCCACCAGCAAGGGACGGGAATACAATGAGCAGTTCTTC
CDR3: CATSKGREYNEQFF

V: TRBV18
D: -
size: few
J: TRBJ2-5
DNA: TGTGCCAGCTCATCTTCGCCGGAGACCCAGTACTTC
CDR3: CASSSSPETQYF

V: TRBV28
D: -
size: -
J: TRBJ2-2
DNA: TGTGCCAGCAGTCTCGGACTCATCAGGGGTTGGATCGGGGAGCTGTTTTTT
CDR3: CASSLGLIRGWIGELFF

V: TRBV9
D: -
size: few
J: TRBJ2-5
DNA: TGTGCCAGCAGCGTAGCTCCTAGCTTTCAGGAGACCCAGTACTTC
CDR3: CASSVAPSFQETQYF

V: TRBV5-5
D: TRBD2
size: -
J: TRBJ2-7
DNA: TGTGCCAGCAGCTTGGTGGGTCTGTCTAGCGGGAGAGGCGAGCAGTACTTC
CDR3: CASSLVGLSSGRGEQYF

V: TRBV28
D: TRBD1
size: many
J: TRBJ2-3
DNA: TGTGCCAGCACCGCACAGGGGAAGGGCACAGATACGCAGTATTTT
CDR3: CASTAQGKGTDTQYF

V: TRBV11-2
D: TRBD1
size: -
J: TRBJ2-2
DNA: TGTGCCAGCAGCTTAGCTGGGACAGGGGAACCCACCGGGGAGCTGTTTTTT
CDR3: CASSLAGTGEPTGELFF

V: TRBV20-1
D: TRBD1
size: -
J: TRBJ1-4
DNA: TGCAGTGCTAGTAGACAGGGGGGTGAAAAACTGTTTTTT
CDR3: CSASRQGGEKLFF

V: TRBV28
D: TRBD1
size: few
J: TRBJ1-3
DNA: TGTGCCAGCAACTCACAGGGGACGGCTGGAAACACCATATATTTT
CDR3: CASNSQGTAGNTIYF

V: TRBV28
D: -
size: -
J: TRBJ1-5
DNA: TGTGCCAGCAGTAAGCCCTTAGTTTATTGGCAGGACAATCAGCCCCAGCATTTT
CDR3: CASSKPLVYWQDNQPQHF

V: TRBV15
D: TRBD2
size: -
J: TRBJ2-7
DNA: TGTGCCACCAGCGCCCCCAAAGCGGGAGTGGGCCCCGAGCAGTACTTC
CDR3: CATSAPKAGVGPEQYF

V: TRBV7-2
D: -
size: few
J: TRBJ2-1
DNA: TGTGCCAGCAGCCGGGCGACCGGGACCAGCGTCTACAATGAGCAGTTCTTC
CDR3: CASSRATGTSVYNEQFF

V: TRBV5-1
D: TRBD1
size: few
J: TRBJ1-1
DNA: TGCGCCAGCAGCTCCCATAGGGACAGGAGGAACACTGAAGCTTTCTTT
CDR3: CASSSHRDRRNTEAFF

V: TRBV27
D: TRBD1
size: few
J: TRBJ1-2
DNA: TGTGCCAGCAGAAAAGGACAGGGGGGAGACTATGGCTACACCTTC
CDR3: CASRKGQGGDYGYTF

V: TRBV12-3/TRBV12-4
D: -
size: -
J: TRBJ2-5
DNA: TGTGCCAGCAGTGTATTACGGGAGACCCAGTACTTC
CDR3: CASSVLRETQYF

V: TRBV12-3/TRBV12-4
D: -
size: many
J: TRBJ1-4
DNA: TGTGCCAGCAGCAGACAAGCAACTAATGAAAAACTGTTTTTT
CDR3: CASSRQATNEKLFF

V: TRBV4-1
D: -
size: -
J: TRBJ1-3
DNA: TGCGCCAGCAGCCAAGGAAGGGGGACCGGAAACACCATATATTTT
CDR3: CASSQGRGTGNTIYF

V: TRBV20-1
D: TRBD2
size: -
J: TRBJ2-3
DNA: TGCAGTGCTAGTACTAGCGAGACAGATACGCAGTATTTT
CDR3: CSASTSETDTQYF

V: TRBV15
D: -
size: many
J: TRBJ2-6
DNA: TGTGCCACCAGCAGAGCTGACTCGGGGGCCAACGTCCTGACTTTC
CDR3: CATSRADSGANVLTF